A single sample is the source of the 2 T cell receptor beta chains below, sequenced in a study of cytomegalovirus exposure and HLA in healthy donors. In the PCR, 60 Vbeta and 13 Jbeta primers were used. Some clones are missing from TCRdb's copy, which holds only in-frame ones; the method was immunoSEQ multiplex PCR. The profile shows around 99,000 clones, over 65% of them singletons. Input material: PBMCs. These receptors came from a man in his forties in good health and CMV-seronegative.

The gene calls are TRBV5-6 and TRBJ2-3; 12 nucleotides align to TRBD2. Per germline, CDR1 SGHDT and CDR2 YYEEEE. Trimming took 4 bases from V and 2 from J; bases not matched to a gene: 5. CDR3 size: 16 residues. CDR3 nucleotide sequence: TGTGCCAGCAGCCCCCGGACTAGCGGGGTCACAGATACGCAGTATTTT. Its translation: CASSPRTSGVTDTQYF.

Only one count was recorded for this clone. This sequence joins TRBV6-6 and TRBJ1-2, with D possibly being TRBD1 (6 bases). Trimming cost V 9 bases and J 2 bases, with 13 bases left between them. Germline assignment: CDR1 MNHNY and CDR2 SVGAGI (reference sequence). This CDR3 region has 13 residues. CDR3 sequence: CASRTDLNYGYTF. CDR3 nucleotides: TGTGCCAGTCGGACAGATCTAAACTATGGCTACACCTTC.